This TCR beta chain was sequenced for a study of T cells in localized non-small cell lung cancer. Notes on the study in general: Owing to sequencing of a solitary tumor region, heterogeneity cannot be discounted. A median around 55 of the top 100 tumor clones appeared in adjacent lung. A raised T cell density in blood coincided with lengthier overall survival. Exceeding tumor, uninvolved adjacent lung had the highest T cell clonality.

V lost 3 bases and J lost 2, with 11 bases in between. Germline lookup yields CDR1 SGHNT and CDR2 YENEEA. This CDR3 comprises 14 residues. Sequencing used immunoSEQ multiplex PCR; TCRdb keeps in-frame clones, though not all of them. The sample consists of 2,000 to 2,500 clones, about 40% of them appearing once. By its share, this clone is medium-sized (0.01 to 0.1%). The antigen remains undetermined. The starting material was lung tumor tissue, obtained before any cancer treatment. The receptor's source is a male donor aged 60 or over with stage II squamous cell lung carcinoma. The chain recombines TRBV11-3 with TRBJ2-7; D remains unclear. The CDR3 nucleotides read TGTGCCAGCAGCTTGACGGGCGCGACCTACGAGCAGTACTTC. It yields the protein CASSLTGATYEQYF.